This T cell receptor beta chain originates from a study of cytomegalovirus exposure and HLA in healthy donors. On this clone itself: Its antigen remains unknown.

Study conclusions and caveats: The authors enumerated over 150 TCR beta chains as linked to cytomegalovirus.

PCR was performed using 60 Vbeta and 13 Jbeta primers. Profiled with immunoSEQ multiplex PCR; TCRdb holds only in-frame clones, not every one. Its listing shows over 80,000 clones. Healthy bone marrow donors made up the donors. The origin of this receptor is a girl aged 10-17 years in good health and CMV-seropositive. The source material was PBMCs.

The DNA of the CDR3 is TGTGCCAATTGTGCGGGGGCCGCCGGGAATGAGCAGTTCTTC. Translated: CANCAGAAGNEQFF. V and J are TRBV10-3 and TRBJ2-1; TRBD2 is a possible D gene (7 bases). Germline assignment: CDR1 ENHRY and CDR2 SYGVKD. Trimming cost V 10 bases and J 7 bases, with 20 bases left between them. The length of the CDR3 is 14 residues.